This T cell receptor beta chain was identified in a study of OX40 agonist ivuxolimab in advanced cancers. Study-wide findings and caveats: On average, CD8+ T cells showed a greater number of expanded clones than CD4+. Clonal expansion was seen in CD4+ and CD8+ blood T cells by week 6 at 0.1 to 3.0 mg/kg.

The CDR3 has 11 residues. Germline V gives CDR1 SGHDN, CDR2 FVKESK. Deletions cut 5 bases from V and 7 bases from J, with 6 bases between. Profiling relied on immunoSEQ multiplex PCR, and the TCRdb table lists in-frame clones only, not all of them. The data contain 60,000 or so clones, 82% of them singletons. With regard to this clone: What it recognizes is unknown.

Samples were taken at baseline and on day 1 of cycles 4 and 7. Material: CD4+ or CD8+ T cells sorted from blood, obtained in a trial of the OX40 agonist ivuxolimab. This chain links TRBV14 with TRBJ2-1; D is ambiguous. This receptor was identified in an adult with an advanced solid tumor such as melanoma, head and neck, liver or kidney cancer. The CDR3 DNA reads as TGTGCCAGCAGCGAGTGGAATGAGCAGTTCTTC. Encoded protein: CASSEWNEQFF.